This TCR beta chain was documented in a study of T cell responses to AZD1222 COVID-19 vaccine. This CDR3 spans 14 amino acids. Germline values: CDR1 MDHEN, CDR2 SYDVKM. The V and J ends lost 5 bases and 1 base respectively, with 8 bases between them. Libraries were prepared by immunoSEQ multiplex PCR; TCRdb keeps only in-frame clonotypes and omits some of them. The table has about 63,000 clones, less than 90% seen once. The sequences come from peripheral blood, collected on day 0 of AZD1222 vaccination. The clonotype was recovered from an adult in good health. This chain links TRBV28 with TRBJ2-2; D remains ambiguous. CDR3 DNA sequence: TGTGCCAGCAGTGCTTATCTGAACACCGGGGAGCTGTTTTTT. Its translation: CASSAYLNTGELFF.